Listed below are T cell receptor beta chains from one sample, sequenced in a study of shared clonotypes between healthy human individuals. The data were produced by immunoSEQ multiplex PCR, yet TCRdb's version contains in-frame clones alone and is incomplete. Here the sample spans around 2,000,000 clones, roughly 91% being singletons. What was sequenced was naive CD8+ T cells from PBMCs. These receptors were taken from a young man in good health. Some clones in this sample may be carry-over from other donors' samples. The CDR3 runs from the conserved cysteine through the conserved F or W. A D gene is named only where the DNA matches it firmly. Size is omitted from some rows. Given values are once, few, many or a class for expanded clones.

j_call	d_call	v_call	clone_size	cdr3_aa	cdr3_nt
TRBJ1-1	NA	TRBV14	NA	CASSQEPDGGHTEAFF	TGTGCCAGCAGCCAAGAACCTGACGGGGGACACACTGAAGCTTTCTTT
TRBJ2-7	TRBD1	TRBV13	NA	CAGGFRTGGDEQYF	TGTGCCGGCGGCTTCCGGACAGGGGGCGACGAGCAGTACTTC
TRBJ1-3	NA	TRBV6-1	NA	CASSDQVVLGQFPSGNTIYF	TGTGCCAGCAGTGATCAGGTGGTCTTAGGACAGTTCCCCTCTGGAAACACCATATATTTT
TRBJ2-1	NA	TRBV7-9	once	CASSLGPSAYNEQFF	TGTGCCAGCAGCTTAGGTCCTAGCGCCTACAATGAGCAGTTCTTC
TRBJ1-2	NA	TRBV27	NA	CASSPSAQFYGYTF	TGTGCCAGCAGTCCATCGGCCCAGTTCTATGGCTACACCTTC
TRBJ2-5	TRBD2	TRBV5-6	NA	CASSLGLAGVVSETQYF	TGTGCCAGCAGCTTGGGACTAGCGGGAGTAGTTTCGGAGACCCAGTACTTC
TRBJ1-5	NA	TRBV25-1	few	CASSAGVTQPQHF	TGTGCCAGCAGTGCGGGGGTAACACAGCCCCAGCATTTT
TRBJ2-7	TRBD1	TRBV11-1	NA	CASSPGTGEYHEQYF	TGTGCCAGCAGCCCGGGGACAGGGGAGTACCACGAGCAGTACTTC
TRBJ2-7	TRBD1	TRBV6-6	NA	CASSDGTGWSEQYF	TGTGCCAGCAGTGACGGGACAGGGTGGAGCGAGCAGTACTTC
TRBJ2-1	NA	TRBV5-1	NA	CASSLAVLAWEQFF	TGCGCCAGCAGCTTGGCCGTCCTAGCTTGGGAGCAGTTCTTC
TRBJ2-1	TRBD1	TRBV7-9	NA	CASSQGQGRDNEQFF	TGTGCCAGCAGCCAAGGACAGGGTCGGGACAATGAGCAGTTCTTC
TRBJ2-2	NA	TRBV7-9	NA	CASSSSTGTGELFF	TGTGCCAGCAGCTCCTCGACCGGGACCGGGGAGCTGTTTTTT
TRBJ1-2	TRBD1	TRBV13	NA	CASSPGTGGGYTF	TGTGCCAGCAGCCCCGGGACAGGTGGTGGCTACACCTTC
TRBJ2-1	NA	TRBV7-9	NA	CASSPSEGATYNEQFF	TGTGCCAGCAGCCCTTCCGAAGGCGCTACCTACAATGAGCAGTTCTTC
TRBJ2-7	NA	TRBV19	NA	CASSLRGPYEQYF	TGTGCCAGTAGTCTCCGGGGCCCCTACGAGCAGTACTTC
TRBJ1-2	NA	TRBV5-1	NA	CASSFSVTGGYGYTF	TGCGCCAGCAGCTTCTCGGTGACGGGGGGATATGGCTACACCTTC
TRBJ1-1	NA	TRBV11-2	NA	CASSLTTGGPLDTEAFF	TGTGCCAGCAGCCTTACGACGGGAGGGCCTTTGGACACTGAAGCTTTCTTT
TRBJ2-1	NA	TRBV19	NA	CASSIALGREGFF	TGTGCCAGTAGTATTGCGCTCGGGCGGGAAGGTTTCTTC
TRBJ1-5	NA	TRBV28	NA	CASSLYLGEVGQPQHF	TGTGCCAGCAGTTTATATTTAGGGGAGGTAGGACAGCCCCAGCATTTT
TRBJ2-1	TRBD2	TRBV9	NA	CASSVHGRYGDNEQFF	TGTGCCAGCAGCGTACACGGGAGGTACGGGGACAATGAGCAGTTCTTC
TRBJ2-7	NA	TRBV11-2	NA	CASKNPSYEQYF	TGTGCCAGCAAAAATCCAAGCTACGAGCAGTACTTC
TRBJ2-2	NA	TRBV11-3	NA	CASSQDSYGELFF	TGTGCCAGCAGCCAGGACAGTTACGGGGAGCTGTTTTTT
TRBJ2-1	TRBD2	TRBV5-1	NA	CASSLQGLAGGGSYNEQFF	TGCGCCAGCAGCCTGCAGGGACTAGCGGGAGGGGGCTCCTACAATGAGCAGTTCTTC
TRBJ2-1	NA	TRBV27	NA	CASSFRLSYNEQFF	TGTGCCAGCAGTTTCAGGCTCTCCTACAATGAGCAGTTCTTC
TRBJ1-1	NA	TRBV10-1	NA	CASSAGAPGGFTEAFF	TGCGCCAGCAGCGCAGGCGCCCCCGGAGGGTTCACTGAAGCTTTCTTT
TRBJ2-1	TRBD2	TRBV19	NA	CASSIVAGVIYNEQFF	TGTGCCAGTAGTATAGTAGCGGGAGTCATTTACAATGAGCAGTTCTTC
TRBJ2-7	NA	TRBV11-2	NA	CASSSRVGEQYF	TGTGCCAGCAGCTCCAGGGTCGGCGAGCAGTACTTC
TRBJ2-3	NA	TRBV27	NA	CASRISRTGWDTQYF	TGTGCCAGCAGAATCAGCAGAACAGGGTGGGATACGCAGTATTTT
TRBJ2-7	TRBD1	TRBV7-9	once	CASSLVGGQTYEQYF	TGTGCCAGCAGCTTAGTAGGGGGACAGACCTACGAGCAGTACTTC
TRBJ2-3	NA	TRBV2	NA	CAIRTDTQYF	TGTGCCATCCGTACAGATACGCAGTATTTT
TRBJ2-7	NA	TRBV7-9	once	CASSQRVFEQYF	TGTGCCAGCAGTCAGCGGGTTTTCGAGCAGTACTTC
TRBJ1-2	TRBD1	TRBV9	NA	CASSDRISTGRDYGYTF	TGTGCCAGCAGCGATCGGATATCGACAGGGCGAGACTATGGCTACACCTTC
TRBJ2-3	TRBD2	TRBV9	NA	CASSVEASGTDTQYF	TGTGCCAGCAGCGTAGAGGCTAGCGGGACAGATACGCAGTATTTT
TRBJ2-4	TRBD1	TRBV6-5	once	CASSPTGANIQYF	TGTGCCAGCAGTCCGACAGGGGCGAACATTCAGTACTTC
TRBJ1-2	TRBD1	TRBV28	NA	CASSPTGGANYGYTF	TGTGCCAGCAGTCCAACAGGGGGAGCGAACTATGGCTACACCTTC
TRBJ2-7	NA	TRBV18	NA	CASSPTYHYEQYF	TGTGCCAGCTCACCAACCTATCACTACGAGCAGTACTTC
TRBJ1-2	NA	TRBV4-1	NA	CASSQDPGFYGYTF	TGCGCCAGCAGCCAAGATCCGGGTTTTTATGGCTACACCTTC
TRBJ2-7	TRBD1	TRBV10-2	NA	CASYGTVPYEQYF	TGCGCCAGTTACGGGACAGTGCCCTACGAGCAGTACTTC
TRBJ2-5	NA	TRBV7-5	NA	CARSLGGDRRRLTQYF	TGTGCCAGAAGCTTAGGGGGGGACCGACGAAGATTGACCCAGTACTTC
TRBJ2-7	TRBD1	TRBV11-2	NA	CASSQQPGQIKLADEQYF	TGTGCCAGCAGCCAACAACCGGGACAGATTAAGCTGGCGGACGAGCAGTACTTC
TRBJ1-2	NA	TRBV28	NA	CASSFRFLGGANYGYTF	TGTGCCAGCAGTTTTCGGTTTTTGGGCGGTGCTAACTATGGCTACACCTTC
TRBJ1-2	TRBD1	TRBV5-8	NA	CASSPRDRGSGYTF	TGTGCCAGCAGCCCCCGGGACAGGGGGTCGGGCTACACCTTC
TRBJ2-2	TRBD1	TRBV27	once	CASSLGSGGTGELFF	TGTGCCAGCAGTTTAGGGTCAGGGGGAACCGGGGAGCTGTTTTTT
TRBJ2-2	TRBD2	TRBV4-2	NA	CASSQDLREGLVGELFF	TGTGCCAGCAGCCAAGATCTCCGGGAGGGCCTCGTCGGGGAGCTGTTTTTT
TRBJ1-1	NA	TRBV11-3	NA	CASSSPLLEEAPNTEAFF	TGTGCCAGCAGCTCCCCTCTTTTAGAAGAGGCCCCCAACACTGAAGCTTTCTTT
TRBJ1-1	TRBD1	TRBV10-3	NA	CAISEYGTGAAEAFF	TGTGCCATCAGTGAGTATGGGACAGGGGCGGCTGAAGCTTTCTTT
TRBJ1-1	NA	TRBV28	NA	CASIGRTGFEAFF	TGTGCCAGCATTGGCCGCACCGGGTTTGAAGCTTTCTTT
TRBJ2-7	NA	TRBV4-1	NA	CASSQAWGSYEQYF	TGCGCCAGCAGCCAAGCGTGGGGCTCCTACGAGCAGTACTTC
TRBJ1-1	NA	TRBV7-2	NA	CASSLDPGHRVTEAFF	TGTGCCAGCAGCTTAGACCCCGGGCACCGGGTAACTGAAGCTTTCTTT